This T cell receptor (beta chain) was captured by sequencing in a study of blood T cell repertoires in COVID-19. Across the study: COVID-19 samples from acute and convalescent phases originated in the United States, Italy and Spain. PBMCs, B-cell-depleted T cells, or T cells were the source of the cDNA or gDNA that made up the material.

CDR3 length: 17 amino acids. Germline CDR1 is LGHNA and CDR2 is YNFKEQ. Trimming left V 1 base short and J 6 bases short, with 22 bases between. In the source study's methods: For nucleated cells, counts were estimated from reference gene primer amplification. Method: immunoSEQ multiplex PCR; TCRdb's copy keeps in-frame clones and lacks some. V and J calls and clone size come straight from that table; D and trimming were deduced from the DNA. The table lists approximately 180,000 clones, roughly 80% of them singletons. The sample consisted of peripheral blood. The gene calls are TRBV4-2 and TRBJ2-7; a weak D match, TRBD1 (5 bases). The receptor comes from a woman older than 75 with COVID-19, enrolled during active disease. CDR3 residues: CASSQVSRNRHPFEQYF. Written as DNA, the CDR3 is TGTGCCAGCAGCCAAGTCAGCAGAAACAGGCACCCTTTCGAGCAGTACTTC.